This T cell receptor (beta chain) was sequenced in a study of cytomegalovirus exposure and HLA in healthy donors. Researchers ran the PCR with 60 Vbeta and 13 Jbeta primers. Assay used: immunoSEQ multiplex PCR; TCRdb lists only in-frame clones, some missing. This table has around 210,000 clones, just under 80% appearing once. The CDR3 length is 15 residues. V gave up 3 bases and J gave up 3 bases; unmatched junction bases: 6. Germline CDR1 and CDR2: LNHDA and SQIVND (reference sequence). The gene calls are TRBV19 and TRBJ1-2; 8 bases are shared with TRBD1. What was sequenced was PBMCs. The receptor was derived from a boy aged 5-17 years in good health and CMV-seronegative. As DNA, the CDR3 is TGTGCCAGTAGTATCGGAAACAGGGGGGACTATGGCTACACCTTC. Translation gives CASSIGNRGDYGYTF.